Listed below are T cell receptor beta chains from one sample, sequenced in a study of T cell repertoires in cytomegalovirus infection. TCRdb re-called the reads through MiXCR, storing one row per CDR3 protein. Of about 740,000 distinct CDR3 sequences listed, about 40% were seen once; the top ten hold under 3.5%. The specimen sequenced was PBMCs. These receptors all stem from a human donor in good health (CMV status not recorded). Some clones in this sample may be carry-over from other donors' samples. Both conserved end residues are part of each CDR3. A D gene is named only where the DNA matches it firmly.

V: TRBV5-1; D: NA; CDR3: CASSLDHISYEQYF
V: TRBV12-3/TRBV12-4; D: NA; CDR3: CASSSFTRGSEQYF
V: TRBV28; D: TRBD1; CDR3: CASSYGTGNYGYTF
V: TRBV5-1; D: TRBD1; CDR3: CASSLDRGKGEKLFF
V: TRBV6-1; D: NA; CDR3: CASSERAGSATDTQYF
V: TRBV28; D: NA; CDR3: CASSLDTFSNQPQHF
V: TRBV7-2; D: NA; CDR3: CASSLQRQGETQYF
V: TRBV19; D: TRBD2; CDR3: CASRGALAGVGGTDTQYF
V: TRBV20-1; D: NA; CDR3: CSANGPYRPSEQFF
V: TRBV2; D: NA; CDR3: CASRDLTGNTIYF
V: TRBV7-2; D: TRBD2; CDR3: CASSLGGGLYNEQFF
V: TRBV28; D: TRBD2; CDR3: CASSSPGTSGGLSSYEQYF
V: TRBV12-3/TRBV12-4; D: NA; CDR3: CASSLEGAGGAQYF
V: TRBV29-1; D: NA; CDR3: CSVWGLDTIYF
V: TRBV28; D: TRBD2; CDR3: CASSWGLAYQETQYF
V: TRBV28; D: NA; CDR3: CASSLTNFNEQYF
V: TRBV20-1; D: NA; CDR3: CSARYNNEQFF
V: TRBV2; D: TRBD2; CDR3: CASRVLAGDPETQYF
V: TRBV7-8; D: NA; CDR3: CASSLLLIRGSTWELFF
V: TRBV4-1; D: TRBD1; CDR3: CASRQVRGNQPQHF
V: TRBV28; D: NA; CDR3: CASSLSQKAFF
V: TRBV7-3; D: NA; CDR3: CASRRWMNTEAFF
V: TRBV6-5; D: NA; CDR3: CASGDLSANYGYTF
V: TRBV25-1; D: TRBD1; CDR3: CASSEWRQGASDTQYF
V: TRBV20-1; D: NA; CDR3: CSAIPYEQYF
V: TRBV28; D: NA; CDR3: CASSSDNNEQFF
V: TRBV7-9; D: TRBD1; CDR3: CASSQTRQGWSEQYF
V: TRBV7-2; D: NA; CDR3: CASSFSGREFQYF
V: TRBV28; D: NA; CDR3: CSSSQGRVREKLFF
V: TRBV19; D: NA; CDR3: CASSIRGFGNQPQHF
V: TRBV7-8; D: TRBD2; CDR3: CASSLGLAGEDTQYF
V: TRBV28; D: NA; CDR3: CASRKGRMANNSPLHF
V: TRBV5-6; D: NA; CDR3: CASSGRGGVGDTEAFF
V: TRBV24-1; D: NA; CDR3: CATSDFDDYNEQFF
V: TRBV27; D: TRBD2; CDR3: CASRRLAGGPDRNEQYF
V: TRBV6-1; D: NA; CDR3: CASSSGRFPNTGELFF
V: TRBV12-3/TRBV12-4; D: NA; CDR3: CASSFGPRTAYGYTF
V: TRBV27; D: NA; CDR3: CASRTRVSYEQYF
V: TRBV19; D: NA; CDR3: CASSTERGTEAFF
V: TRBV7-9; D: NA; CDR3: CASSPPPTRNYGYTF
V: TRBV7-2; D: TRBD1; CDR3: CASSRRTGGGTGELFF
V: TRBV2; D: TRBD1; CDR3: CASGDRVDSEKLFF
V: TRBV27; D: NA; CDR3: CASSQIARETDTQYF
V: TRBV7-2; D: TRBD2; CDR3: CASSAASGIYNEHFF
V: TRBV6-2/TRBV6-3; D: TRBD1; CDR3: CASSYAGQGKYEQYF
V: TRBV25-1; D: TRBD1; CDR3: CASSDGQGSNQPQHF
V: TRBV7-2; D: TRBD2; CDR3: CASSFTSGPGEQYF
V: TRBV28; D: TRBD1; CDR3: CASRFTGTGGTEAFF
V: TRBV7-2; D: TRBD1; CDR3: CASSSWGQGNSPLHF
V: TRBV6-1; D: NA; CDR3: CASSEARPGVGQPQHF
V: TRBV7-6; D: TRBD2; CDR3: CASSYAGGTDEQYF
V: TRBV6-6; D: NA; CDR3: CASSEEAGVEEEKLFF
V: TRBV6-1; D: NA; CDR3: CASSEFRSGNIQYF
V: TRBV5-4; D: NA; CDR3: CASSSSGIRHTEAFF
V: TRBV27; D: TRBD1; CDR3: CASSPDRDTYREQYF